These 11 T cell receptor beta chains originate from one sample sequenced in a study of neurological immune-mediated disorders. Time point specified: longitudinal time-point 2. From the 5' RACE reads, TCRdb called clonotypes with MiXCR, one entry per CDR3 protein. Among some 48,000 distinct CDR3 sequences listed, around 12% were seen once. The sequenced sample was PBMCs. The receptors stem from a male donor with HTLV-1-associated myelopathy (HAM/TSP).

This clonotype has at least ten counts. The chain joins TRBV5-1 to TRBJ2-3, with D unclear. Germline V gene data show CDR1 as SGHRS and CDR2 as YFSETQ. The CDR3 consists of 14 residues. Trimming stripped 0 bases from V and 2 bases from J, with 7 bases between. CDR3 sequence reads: CASSLDRYTDTQYF. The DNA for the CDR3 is TGCGCCAGCAGCTTGGACAGATACACAGATACGCAGTATTTT.

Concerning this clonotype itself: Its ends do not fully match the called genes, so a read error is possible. This chain's CDR3 is CSARDHRVGSYNDQFF. The CDR3 bases are TGCAGTGCTAGAGATCACCGCGTGGGGTCTTACAATGATCAGTTCTTC. This chain links TRBV20-1 with TRBJ2-1; no firm D call. CDR3 size: 16 residues. Germline CDR1 DFQATT, CDR2 SNEGSKA (reference sequence).

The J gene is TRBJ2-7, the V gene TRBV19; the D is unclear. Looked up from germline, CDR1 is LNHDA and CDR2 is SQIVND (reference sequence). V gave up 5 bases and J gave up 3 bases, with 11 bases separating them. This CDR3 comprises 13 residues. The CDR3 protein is CASSERNSYEQYF. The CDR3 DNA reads TGTGCCAGTAGTGAACGCAACAGCTACGAGCAGTACTTC.

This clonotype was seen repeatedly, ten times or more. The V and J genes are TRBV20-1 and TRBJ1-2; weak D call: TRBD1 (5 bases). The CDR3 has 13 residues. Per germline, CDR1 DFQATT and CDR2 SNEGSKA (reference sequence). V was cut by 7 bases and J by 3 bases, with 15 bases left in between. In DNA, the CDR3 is TGCAGTGTACAGGAGCCCGGTCACTATGGCTACACCTTC. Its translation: CSVQEPGHYGYTF.

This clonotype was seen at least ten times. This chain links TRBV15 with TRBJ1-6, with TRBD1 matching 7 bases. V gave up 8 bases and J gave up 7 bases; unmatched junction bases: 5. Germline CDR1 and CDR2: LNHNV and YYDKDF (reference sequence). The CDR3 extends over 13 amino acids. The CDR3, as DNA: TGTGCCACCGGCCGGGACAGAAATTCACCCCTCCACTTT. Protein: CATGRDRNSPLHF. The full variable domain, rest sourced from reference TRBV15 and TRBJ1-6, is DAMVIQNPRYQVTQFGKPVTLSCSQTLNHNVMYWYQQKSSQAPKLLFHYYDKDFNNEADTPDNFQSRRPNTSFCFLDIRSPGLGDTAMYLCATGRDRNSPLHFGNGTRLTVT.

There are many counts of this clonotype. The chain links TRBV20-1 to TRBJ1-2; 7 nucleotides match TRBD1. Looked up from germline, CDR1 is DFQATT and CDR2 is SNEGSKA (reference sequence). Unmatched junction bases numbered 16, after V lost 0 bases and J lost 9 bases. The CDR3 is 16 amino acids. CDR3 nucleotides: TGCAGTGCTAGAGAACGAAGTCCGCCAGGGGGAATGAGCTACACCTTC. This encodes CSARERSPPGGMSYTF.

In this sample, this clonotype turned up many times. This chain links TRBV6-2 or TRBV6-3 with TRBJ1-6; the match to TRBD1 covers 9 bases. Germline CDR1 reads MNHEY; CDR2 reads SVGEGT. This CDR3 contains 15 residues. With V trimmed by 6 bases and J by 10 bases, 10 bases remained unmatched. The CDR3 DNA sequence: TGTGCCAGCAGCTCCTTGGGACAGGGCGGATCACCCCTCCACTTT. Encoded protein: CASSSLGQGGSPLHF.

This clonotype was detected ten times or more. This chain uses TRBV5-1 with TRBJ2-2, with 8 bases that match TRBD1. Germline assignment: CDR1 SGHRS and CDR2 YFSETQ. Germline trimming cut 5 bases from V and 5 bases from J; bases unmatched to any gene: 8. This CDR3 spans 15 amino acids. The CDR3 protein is CASSSDRVGTGELFF. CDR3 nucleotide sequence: TGCGCCAGCAGTTCGGACAGGGTTGGGACCGGGGAGCTGTTTTTT.

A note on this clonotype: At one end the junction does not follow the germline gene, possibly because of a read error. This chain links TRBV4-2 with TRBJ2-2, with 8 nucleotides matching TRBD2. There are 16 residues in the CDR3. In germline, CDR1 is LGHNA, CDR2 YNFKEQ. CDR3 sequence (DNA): TGTGCCAGCAGCCGCCGGACTAGCTGGGAGGGCGGGGAGCTGTTTTTC. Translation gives CASSRRTSWEGGELFF.

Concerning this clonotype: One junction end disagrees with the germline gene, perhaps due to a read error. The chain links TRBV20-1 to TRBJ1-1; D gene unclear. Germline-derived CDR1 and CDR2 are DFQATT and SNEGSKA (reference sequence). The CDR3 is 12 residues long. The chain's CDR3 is CSARRADAEAYF. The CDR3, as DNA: TGCAGTGCTAGAAGGGCAGACGCTGAAGCTTACTTT.

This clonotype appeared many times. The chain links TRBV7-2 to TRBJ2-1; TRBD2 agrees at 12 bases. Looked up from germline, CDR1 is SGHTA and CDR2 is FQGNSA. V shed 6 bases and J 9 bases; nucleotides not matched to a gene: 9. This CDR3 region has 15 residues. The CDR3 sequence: CASRSLAGGHGEQFF. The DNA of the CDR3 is TGTGCCAGCAGAAGCCTAGCGGGGGGGCATGGTGAGCAGTTCTTC.